This T cell receptor beta chain appears in the sequencing data of a study of T cell changes during pregnancy in multiple sclerosis. The germline V gene encodes CDR1 ENHRY and CDR2 SYGVKD. This CDR3 comprises 15 residues. V shed 3 bases and J 5 bases; nucleotides not matched to a gene: 9. Method: immunoSEQ multiplex PCR; TCRdb's copy keeps in-frame clones and lacks some. The profile shows over 45,000 clones, more than 85% of them singletons. The receptor comes from a female donor with multiple sclerosis, enrolled in a pregnancy study. V gene TRBV10-3 combines with J gene TRBJ2-5; 7 nucleotides line up with TRBD2. The sample consisted of CD8+ T cells from peripheral blood mononuclear cells, taken after pregnancy. This CDR3 reads CAISEFAGATETQYF. CDR3 nucleotide sequence: TGTGCCATCAGTGAATTTGCGGGAGCGACGGAGACCCAGTACTTC.